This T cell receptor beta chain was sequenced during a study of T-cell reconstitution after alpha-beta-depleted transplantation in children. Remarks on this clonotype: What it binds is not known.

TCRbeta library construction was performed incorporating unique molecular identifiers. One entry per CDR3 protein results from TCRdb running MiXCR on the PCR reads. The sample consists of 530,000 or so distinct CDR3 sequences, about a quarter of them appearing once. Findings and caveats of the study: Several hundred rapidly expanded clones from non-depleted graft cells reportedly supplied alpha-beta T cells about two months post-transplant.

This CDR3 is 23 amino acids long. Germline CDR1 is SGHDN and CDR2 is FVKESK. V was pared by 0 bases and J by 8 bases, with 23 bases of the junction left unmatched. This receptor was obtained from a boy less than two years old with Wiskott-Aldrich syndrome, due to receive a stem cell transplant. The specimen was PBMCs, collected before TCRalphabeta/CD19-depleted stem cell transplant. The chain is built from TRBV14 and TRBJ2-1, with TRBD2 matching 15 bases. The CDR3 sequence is CASSQDRRTSGRARAARWDEQFF. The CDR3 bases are TGTGCCAGCAGCCAAGACCGGAGGACTAGCGGGAGGGCCCGAGCAGCGCGTTGGGATGAGCAGTTCTTC.